This T cell receptor beta chain stems from a study of CD8 T cells in Susac syndrome. It was with random hexamers that 0.5 to 1 ug RNA was reverse transcribed. Multiplex immunoSEQ PCR targeted 54 Vbeta and 13 Jbeta TCR beta segments. MiXCR, run by TCRdb on the immunoSEQ multiplex PCR reads, gives a single entry per CDR3 protein. The data show 170,000 or so distinct CDR3 sequences, over 85% seen once. In blood CD8+ and CD4+ T cells, TCR beta underwent sequencing. Control patients had untreated stable or active relapsing-remitting multiple sclerosis by revised McDonald criteria. TEMRA cells were FACS-enriched, while CD8+ and CD4+ T cells were negatively isolated. This CDR3 region has 17 residues. CDR1 and CDR2 from the germline V gene are MNHNS and SASEGT. V lost 5 bases to trimming and J lost 0 bases, with 16 bases between them.

Sequenced input: CD4+ T cells from PBMCs. This TCR was sampled from a human donor with multiple sclerosis. The chain joins TRBV6-1 to TRBJ1-4; TRBD1 might be the D (5 bases). The CDR3 protein is CASSPLPGGATNEKLFF. As DNA, the CDR3 is TGTGCCAGCAGTCCCCTACCCGGGGGAGCAACTAATGAAAAACTGTTTTTT.